This paragraph covers one TCR beta chain sequence. This entry is derived from a study of blood T cell repertoires in COVID-19. CDR1 is SNHLY and CDR2 is FYNNEI in the germline V gene. This CDR3 has 14 residues. V was pared by 3 bases and J by 1 base, with 9 bases between. The method was immunoSEQ multiplex PCR; TCRdb's version includes in-frame clones alone and lacks a portion of them. The sample contains some 100,000 clones, more than 75% of which appear only once. The sequence derives from a man aged 25 to 45 in a cohort sampled during active COVID-19. The chain joins TRBV2 to TRBJ1-1; D not resolved. Sequencing was done on a sample of peripheral blood. DNA of the CDR3: TGTGCCAGCAGTGAGGTAGGAGGGAACACTGAAGCTTTCTTT. This sequence encodes CASSEVGGNTEAFF.